This T cell receptor (beta chain) came from a study of blood T cell repertoires in COVID-19. Study-level background: There were acute and convalescent COVID-19 samples, and they came from the United States, Italy and Spain. Sources were T cells, B-cell-depleted T cells, or PBMCs; the material itself was cDNA or gDNA.

In the authors' methods: Quantification of nucleated cells was approximated via reference gene primer amplification. Profiling relied on immunoSEQ multiplex PCR, and the TCRdb table lists in-frame clones only, not all of them. Clone size and V and J calls were adopted from that table, with D and trimming inferred from the DNA. Here the sample spans some 200,000 clones, roughly 85% being singletons. The CDR3 spans 13 residues. The germline gives CDR1 LNHNV, CDR2 YYDKDF (reference sequence). The V and J ends lost 0 bases and 6 bases respectively, with 6 bases between them. The sequencing input was peripheral blood. This TCR was recovered from a woman in her sixties or seventies with COVID-19, enrolled during active disease. The chain links TRBV15 to TRBJ1-5; D remains unclear. CDR3: CATSRDESQPQHF. The CDR3 DNA follows: TGTGCCACCAGCAGAGATGAGAGTCAGCCCCAGCATTTT.